Listed below are T cell receptor beta chains from one sample, sequenced in a study of PD-L1 blockade in urothelial cancer. The table came from immunoSEQ multiplex PCR; TCRdb's copy has only in-frame clones and leaves some out. This table holds around 35,000 clones, over 75% found once. Material: PBMCs, obtained around atezolizumab (anti-PD-L1) treatment. The receptors were sampled from a man in his 60s with urothelial cancer. Both conserved end residues are part of each CDR3. Only some rows state a clone size, as once, few, many or a class for expanded clones.

.	TRBJ1-2	TRBV5-1	CASSLGGGVLYGYTF
.	TRBJ1-4	TRBV5-1	CASSPDSNEKLFF
.	TRBJ1-4	TRBV30	CAWAPHSATNEKLFF
few	TRBJ2-1	TRBV25-1	CASSEIQLQNEQFF
.	TRBJ1-4	TRBV5-6	CASSKGQGVTNEKLFF
.	TRBJ1-3	TRBV5-1	CASSSGFSGNTIYF
.	TRBJ2-1	TRBV27	CASSPWTGSYNEQFF
.	TRBJ2-3	TRBV11-2	CASSPGLAGADTQYF
.	TRBJ1-3	TRBV9	CASSVAGTSTGNTIYF
.	TRBJ2-1	TRBV5-4	CASSLEGGRAYNEQFF
.	TRBJ2-7	TRBV9	CASSVGALDYEQYF
.	TRBJ1-5	TRBV6-6	CASSYREDRDQPQHF
.	TRBJ2-1	TRBV13	CASSRAAHSSYNEQFF
.	TRBJ1-5	TRBV15	CATSRDPAGSQHF
.	TRBJ1-1	TRBV6-1	CASSDNPGQGSSTEAFF
.	TRBJ2-3	TRBV18	CASSPLGGGTDTQYF
.	TRBJ1-1	TRBV27	CASLRAGVNTEAFF
.	TRBJ1-3	TRBV2	CASRPRQGRSGNTIYF
.	TRBJ2-2	TRBV5-8	CASTRTTANTGELFF
.	TRBJ2-5	TRBV4-2	CASSQDASSRQETQYF
.	TRBJ2-1	TRBV7-2	CASSRGGTSVPKGQFF
few	TRBJ2-1	TRBV9	CASSVNSPYGEQFF
.	TRBJ2-3	TRBV9	CASSVGGTGGANTQYF
.	TRBJ2-7	TRBV9	CASSVDGTGPYEQYF
.	TRBJ1-1	TRBV5-1	CASKVGGGTEAFF
.	TRBJ2-3	TRBV7-3	CASSANTDTQYF
.	TRBJ2-1	TRBV5-1	CASSLGLGGLANNEQFF
.	TRBJ2-2	TRBV9	CASSVAPTGNTGELFF
.	TRBJ1-1	TRBV27	CASSFGLNTEAFF
.	TRBJ2-1	TRBV9	CASSGGQLAGGPAIPYNEQFF
.	TRBJ2-7	TRBV7-2	CASSTQAAYEQYF
.	TRBJ2-3	TRBV7-6	CASSLGTSGRYNTDTQYF
.	TRBJ2-7	TRBV4-2	CASSHRDFYEQYF
.	TRBJ2-3	TRBV6-5	CASSYSTGGKTDTQYF
.	TRBJ2-2	TRBV4-3	CASSPNAGTSTGELFF
.	TRBJ2-1	TRBV4-3	CASSQDMGLSSYNEQFF
.	TRBJ2-4	TRBV11-2	CASSSRGTKNIQYF
few	TRBJ2-2	TRBV5-5	CASSLTLAGVTTGELFF
.	TRBJ2-7	TRBV2	CASSEALLVAGVFEQYF
.	TRBJ2-1	TRBV6-6	CASSPDYNNEQFF
.	TRBJ2-1	TRBV11-2	CASSLGTSGSNEQFF
.	TRBJ2-5	TRBV7-7	CASSLGAGTGMGETQYF
once	TRBJ2-1	TRBV28	CASSPERGLAGGNEQFF
.	TRBJ2-1	TRBV9	CASNRLAGEGDSYNEQFF
.	TRBJ1-2	TRBV28	CASSLPQGAHLSGYTF
.	TRBJ2-7	TRBV4-1	CASSLQQGAAYEQYF
.	TRBJ2-3	TRBV7-2	CASSYGTSGAHTQYF
.	TRBJ2-1	TRBV2	CASSEWTGRVSGEQFF
.	TRBJ2-1	TRBV5-6	CASSLQTRDEQFF
.	TRBJ1-2	TRBV19	CASSTRTGYVYGYTF
.	TRBJ2-1	TRBV9	CASSPSRRDNEQFF
.	TRBJ1-1	TRBV5-1	CASSLGEFNTEAFF